A single sample gave rise to the 11 T cell receptor beta chains below, sequenced in a study. TCRdb analysed the 5' RACE reads with MiXCR anew, one entry per CDR3 protein. This table has about 61,000 distinct CDR3 sequences, 30% appearing once. The sequenced material came from tumor-infiltrating naive CD4+ T cells sorted from the breast tumor. Stated subset: naive CD4+ T cells, CD4+CD45RA+CD25-. The source is a female donor with breast cancer.

This chain joins TRBV4-3 and TRBJ2-7; the D gene is possibly TRBD1 (5 bases). Germline loops: CDR1 LGHNA, CDR2 YSLEER. CDR3 length equals 14 residues. Trimming removed 3 bases at V and 1 base at J, with 10 bases between. The CDR3 loop reads CASSQSTGSYEQYF. CDR3 DNA sequence: TGCGCCAGCAGCCAGTCTACAGGATCCTACGAGCAGTACTTC.

The gene calls are TRBV6-5 and TRBJ2-3, with TRBD1 identical over 7 bases. The CDR3 has 14 amino acids. Trimming at V came to 6 bases and at J to 1 base, leaving 4 bases not matched to a gene. Germline CDR1 reads MNHEY; CDR2 reads SVGAGI. The CDR3: CASSDGTGTDTQYF. The CDR3 region has the DNA TGTGCCAGCAGCGATGGGACAGGCACAGATACGCAGTATTTT.

This clonotype was recorded a few times. The genes are TRBV18 and TRBJ1-1; 9 bases align to TRBD1. This CDR3 is built from 15 residues. The ends lost 3 bases at V and 2 bases at J; junction bases unmatched: 4. In germline, CDR1 is KGHSH, CDR2 LQKENI. The CDR3 here is CASSPRQGENTEAFF. The CDR3 DNA reads as TGTGCCAGCTCACCTAGACAGGGGGAAAACACTGAAGCTTTCTTT. Together with reference TRBV18 and TRBJ1-1, the CDR3 gives the full variable domain: NAGVMQNPRHLVRRRGQEARLRCSPMKGHSHVYWYRQLPEEGLKFMVYLQKENIIDESGMPKERFSAEFPKEGPSILRIQQVVRGDSAAYFCASSPRQGENTEAFFGQGTRLTVV.

This clonotype has ten or more counts. The rearrangement joins TRBV7-9 to TRBJ2-7; D is uncertain. Germline V gene data show CDR1 as SEHNR and CDR2 as FQNEAQ (reference sequence). This CDR3 is 12 amino acids long. Trimming removed 2 bases at V and 0 bases at J, with 2 bases between. The CDR3 DNA sequence: TGTGCCAGCAGCTTAAACTCCTACGAGCAGTACTTC. Its translation: CASSLNSYEQYF.

The rearrangement joins TRBV5-1 to TRBJ2-7; 9 bases are a match to TRBD1. CDR1 is SGHRS, CDR2 YFSETQ, per germline. The CDR3 has 15 amino acids. V shed 3 bases, J shed 5 bases, and the junction held 9 bases outside the gene matches. The CDR3 coding sequence is TGCGCCAGCAGCTGGGACCGGGACAGGGCCCACGAGCAGTACTTC. Translation gives CASSWDRDRAHEQYF.

V usage is TRBV7-2 and J usage is TRBJ2-5; TRBD2 matches 9 bases. The CDR3 runs 16 residues. Germline V lookup: CDR1 SGHTA, CDR2 FQGNSA. Losses at the gene ends were 4 bases for V and 5 bases for J; bases not matched to a gene: 11. The CDR3 region has the DNA TGTGCCAGCAGCTCAGTACCGGGACTAGCCGGGGAGACCCAGTACTTC. It encodes CASSSVPGLAGETQYF.

The rearrangement uses TRBV4-2 and TRBJ1-1; D unresolved. The CDR3 extends over 14 amino acids. Deletions cut 0 bases from V and 4 bases from J, with 9 bases between. CDR1 is LGHNA, CDR2 YNFKEQ, per germline. The CDR3 DNA reads as TGTGCCAGCAGCCAAGAGCTAGGAAGCACTGAAGCTTTCTTT. This codes for CASSQELGSTEAFF.

A single count supports this clonotype. Because it lacks the conserved phenylalanine or tryptophan at the end, this CDR3 is likely a read error. The CDR3 here is CTSVDGRAWETQYS. CDR3 nucleotides: TGTACCAGCGTCGACGGGAGGGCCTGGGAGACCCAGTACTCC. V usage is TRBV6-1 and J usage is TRBJ2-5, with TRBD2 matching 8 bases. CDR3 length equals 14 residues. The germline gives CDR1 MNHNS, CDR2 SASEGT.

This clonotype was recorded a few times. The rearrangement links TRBV5-1 to TRBJ2-3; the match to TRBD1 covers 7 bases. This CDR3 is 14 amino acids long. Germline assignment: CDR1 SGHRS and CDR2 YFSETQ. Trimming removed 6 bases from V and 1 base from J; junction bases left unmatched: 5. The CDR3 loop reads CASKNTGGTDTQYF. CDR3 sequence (DNA): TGCGCCAGCAAGAACACAGGGGGCACAGATACGCAGTATTTT.

With respect to this clonotype: Because it lacks the conserved phenylalanine or tryptophan at the end, this CDR3 is likely a read error. The gene calls are TRBV5-1 and TRBJ2-5, with D possibly matching TRBD2 (5 bases). This CDR3 contains 13 residues. The V and J ends lost 2 bases and 5 bases respectively, with 10 bases between them. Looked up from germline, CDR1 is SGHRS and CDR2 is YFSETQ. The CDR3 DNA is TGCGCCAGCAGCTTTAGAGGGATGGAGACCCAGTACTTG. This gives the protein CASSFRGMETQYL.

The chain recombines TRBV7-3 with TRBJ1-1; unclear D gene. This CDR3 is built from 13 residues. V was trimmed by 0 bases and J by 3 bases, leaving 5 bases between them. Germline V lookup: CDR1 SGHTA, CDR2 FQGTGA. The CDR3 protein is CASSLTEDTEAFF. CDR3 sequence (DNA): TGTGCCAGCAGCTTAACTGAGGACACTGAAGCTTTCTTT.